Shown below are 15 T cell receptor beta chains from a single sample sequenced in a study of OX40 agonist ivuxolimab in advanced cancers. The method was immunoSEQ multiplex PCR; TCRdb's version includes in-frame clones alone and lacks a portion of them. The table shows approximately 44,000 clones, with about four fifths occurring only once. The source was CD4+ or CD8+ T cells sorted from blood, collected in a trial of the OX40 agonist ivuxolimab. Every receptor here comes from an adult with an advanced solid tumor such as melanoma, head and neck, liver or kidney cancer.

The genes are TRBV6-5 and TRBJ1-5; no reliable D call. Germline loops: CDR1 MNHEY, CDR2 SVGAGI. CDR3 length: 15 amino acids. The V end was cut by 2 bases, the J end by 0 bases, with 8 bases between. CDR3 in DNA: TGTGCCAGCAGTTACAAACCGTATAGCAATCAGCCCCAGCATTTT. It translates to CASSYKPYSNQPQHF.

For the CDR3, the DNA is TGTGCCAGCAGTTCCGCCGACTCCTATGGCTACACCTTC. Translated: CASSSADSYGYTF. V usage is TRBV28 and J usage is TRBJ1-2; D is undetermined. CDR3 size: 13 residues. Germline CDR1 and CDR2: MDHEN and SYDVKM. Trimming took 4 bases from V and 4 from J, leaving 10 bases between them.

The chain joins TRBV19 to TRBJ2-7, with 13 bases that match TRBD2. V gave up 3 bases and J gave up 5 bases; unmatched junction bases: 1. This CDR3 has 14 amino acids. Looked up from germline, CDR1 is LNHDA and CDR2 is SQIVND (reference sequence). The CDR3 here is CASSIGTSGNEQYF. The CDR3 DNA is TGTGCCAGTAGTATCGGGACTAGCGGGAACGAGCAGTACTTC.

The CDR3 reads CASSKLGLSTDTQYF. The CDR3 nucleotides are TGTGCCAGTAGTAAGCTCGGGCTAAGCACAGATACGCAGTATTTT. The chain is built from TRBV19 and TRBJ2-3; no clear D gene. Trimming pared 4 bases from V and 0 bases from J, leaving 11 bases between. In germline, CDR1 is LNHDA, CDR2 SQIVND (reference sequence). The length of the CDR3 is 15 residues.

DNA for the CDR3: TGTGCCAGCAGCTTAGACCCCTCGGCAGGGAACTATGGCTACACCTTC. Its protein is CASSLDPSAGNYGYTF. This chain uses TRBV7-2 with TRBJ1-2; D may be TRBD1 (5 bases). Trimming took off 1 base at V and 2 bases at J, with 14 bases between the two ends. Germline CDR1 and CDR2: SGHTA and FQGNSA. This CDR3 contains 16 residues. Complete variable domain (other parts from reference TRBV7-2 and TRBJ1-2): GAGVSQSPSNKVTEKGKDVELRCDPISGHTALYWYRQSLGQGLEFLIYFQGNSAPDKSGLPSDRFSAERTGGSVSTLTIQRTQQEDSAVYLCASSLDPSAGNYGYTFGSGTRLTVV.

V and J are TRBV29-1 and TRBJ2-3, with D possibly being TRBD2 (5 bases). Germline CDR1 and CDR2: SQVTM and ANQGSEA. There are 10 residues in the CDR3. V was pared by 8 bases and J by 5 bases, with 8 bases between. This CDR3 is CSMREDTQYF. The DNA for the CDR3 is TGCAGCATGAGGGAAGATACGCAGTATTTT.

This clone has only one observation. CDR3 amino acids: CASSITGRENTEAFF. In DNA, the CDR3 is TGTGCCAGTAGTATAACAGGACGAGAAAACACTGAAGCTTTCTTT. This sequence joins TRBV19 and TRBJ1-1, with a weak D call TRBD1 (5 bases). Germline assignment: CDR1 LNHDA and CDR2 SQIVND (reference sequence). V shed 2 bases and J shed 2 bases, with 12 bases lying between them. The CDR3 is 15 residues long.

The chain joins TRBV5-4 to TRBJ2-3; D remains unclear. Germline values: CDR1 SGHNT, CDR2 YYREEE (reference sequence). The CDR3 runs 15 residues. Between the trimmed V and J ends, which lost 1 base and 0 bases, there was a span of 9 bases. CDR3 sequence reads: CASSLQGYSTDTQYF. Written as DNA, the CDR3 is TGTGCCAGCAGCTTGCAAGGGTACAGCACAGATACGCAGTATTTT.

V gene TRBV19 combines with J gene TRBJ2-2, with 7 bases matching TRBD2. This CDR3 spans 15 amino acids. J lost 5 bases, V lost 7 bases, and 10 bases had no gene match. Germline V gene sequence: CDR1 LNHDA, CDR2 SQIVND (reference sequence). CDR3 protein: CASKGAGVRTGELFF. The CDR3 coding sequence is TGTGCCAGTAAAGGGGCGGGAGTAAGGACCGGGGAGCTGTTTTTT.

The chain joins TRBV6-5 to TRBJ1-3; D gene unclear. In germline, CDR1 is MNHEY, CDR2 SVGAGI. The CDR3 runs to 14 residues. Deletions cut 0 bases from V and 0 bases from J, with 3 bases between. CDR3 bases: TGTGCCAGCAGTTACTCTACCTCTGGAAACACCATATATTTT. Protein: CASSYSTSGNTIYF.

The chain has TRBV6-5 and TRBJ2-7, with D possibly TRBD2 on 6 matching bases. The germline CDR1 and CDR2 sequences are MNHEY and SVGAGI. This CDR3 contains 11 residues. The V gene lost 7 bases and the J gene lost 6 bases, with 10 bases spanning the gap. This CDR3 is CASTRGSEQYF. The CDR3 nucleotides are TGTGCCAGCACCCGGGGGTCCGAGCAGTACTTC.

The chain has TRBV10-3 and TRBJ1-1; 10 bases agree with TRBD1. Trimming cost V 5 bases and J 4 bases; bases outside gene matches: 7. This CDR3 region has 15 residues. Germline V CDR1 and CDR2: ENHRY, SYGVKD. The CDR3 nucleotides are TGTGCCATCAGTCACAGGGACAGGGGCTTCACTGAAGCTTTCTTT. It codes for CAISHRDRGFTEAFF.

The chain recombines TRBV9 with TRBJ2-5; D is unresolved. This CDR3 comprises 15 residues. Trimming cost V 0 bases and J 1 base, with 10 bases left between them. Germline V CDR1 and CDR2: SGDLS, YYNGEE. In DNA, the CDR3 is TGTGCCAGCAGCGTAGGTTCGGGCAGCCAAGAGACCCAGTACTTC. Translating gives CASSVGSGSQETQYF.

The chain is built from TRBV7-9 and TRBJ2-3; 10 bases agree with TRBD1. Germline V lookup: CDR1 SEHNR, CDR2 FQNEAQ (reference sequence). J gave up 4 bases and V 5 bases, and 9 bases lay outside the gene matches. The length of the CDR3 is 16 residues. CDR3 region: CASSPFGQGVADTQYF. CDR3 DNA sequence: TGTGCCAGCAGCCCCTTCGGACAGGGGGTGGCAGATACGCAGTATTTT. The complete variable domain, with remaining parts taken from reference TRBV7-9 and TRBJ2-3, reads DTGVSQNPRHKITKRGQNVTFRCDPISEHNRLYWYRQTLGQGPEFLTYFQNEAQLEKSRLLSDRFSAERPKGSFSTLEIQRTEQGDSAMYLCASSPFGQGVADTQYFGPGTRLTVL.

This clone was found a few times. The chain carries TRBV6-4 and TRBJ2-5; D unclear. Germline assignment: CDR1 MRHNA and CDR2 SNTAGT. This CDR3 contains 14 residues. Trimming pared 9 bases from V and 0 bases from J, leaving 14 bases between. The CDR3 loop is CASEVGLYQETQYF. The CDR3 nucleotides are TGTGCCAGTGAGGTCGGATTATACCAAGAGACCCAGTACTTC.